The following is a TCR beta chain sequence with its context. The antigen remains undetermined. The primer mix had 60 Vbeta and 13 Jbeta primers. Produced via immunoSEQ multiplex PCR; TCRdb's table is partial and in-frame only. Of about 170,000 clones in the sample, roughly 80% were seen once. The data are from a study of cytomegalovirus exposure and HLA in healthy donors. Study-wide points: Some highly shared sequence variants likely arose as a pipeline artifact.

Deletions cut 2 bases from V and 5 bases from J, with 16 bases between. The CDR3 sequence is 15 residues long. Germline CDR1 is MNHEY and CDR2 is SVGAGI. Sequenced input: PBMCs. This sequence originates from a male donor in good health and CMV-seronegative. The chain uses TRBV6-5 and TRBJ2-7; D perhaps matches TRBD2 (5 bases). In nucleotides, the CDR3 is TGTGCCAGCAGTTACGGTGGGCAGGTGCGGGACGAGCAGTACTTC. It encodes CASSYGGQVRDEQYF.